These 25 T cell receptor beta chains were all obtained from the same sample, sequenced in a study of T cells in localized non-small cell lung cancer. Clones were sequenced by immunoSEQ multiplex PCR, and TCRdb holds only the in-frame ones, with some missing. The repertoire holds 50,000 to 70,000 clones, with approximately 80% as singletons. Sequencing was performed on PBMCs, taken before any cancer treatment. The origin of the receptors is a man aged 40-75 years with stage II lung adenocarcinoma.

This clone has only one observation. Here the CDR3 reads CAISESGETVYEQYF. The CDR3 region has the DNA TGTGCCATCAGTGAGTCAGGGGAGACGGTCTACGAGCAGTACTTC. J is TRBJ2-7 and V is TRBV10-3; the D gene could be TRBD1 or TRBD2 (5 bases each). Germline CDR1 reads ENHRY; CDR2 reads SYGVKD. This CDR3 region has 15 residues. Trimming removed 0 bases at V and 3 bases at J, with 12 bases between.

This clone was seen more than once but under ten times. The chain is built from TRBV7-2 and TRBJ2-3; 9 bases are shared with TRBD2. With 7 bases clipped from V and 2 bases from J, the junction kept 4 bases outside the gene matches. Germline CDR1 reads SGHTA; CDR2 reads FQGNSA. The CDR3 is 14 amino acids. CDR3 sequence: CASTAGGVTDTQYF. CDR3 nucleotides: TGTGCCAGCACCGCGGGAGGGGTCACAGATACGCAGTATTTT.

The rearrangement uses TRBV6-1 and TRBJ1-1; possibly TRBD1 for D (5 bases). Trimming cost V 8 bases and J 6 bases, with 19 bases left between them. Germline V lookup: CDR1 MNHNS, CDR2 SASEGT. CDR3 length: 14 amino acids. The CDR3, as DNA: TGTGCCAGCGGTTCTGCGCCCGGAGGGGCTGAAGCTTTCTTT. Amino acids: CASGSAPGGAEAFF.

The chain uses TRBV5-6 and TRBJ1-4, with 10 bases that match TRBD1. Unmatched junction bases numbered 8, after V lost 3 bases and J lost 9 bases. Germline V gene lookup returns CDR1 SGHDT and CDR2 YYEEEE. The CDR3 length is 15 residues. CDR3 in amino acids: CASSSRQGALKKLFF. The CDR3 DNA follows: TGTGCCAGCAGCTCTCGACAGGGGGCTCTGAAAAAACTGTTTTTT.

The V and J genes are TRBV6-5 and TRBJ2-7, with D perhaps matching TRBD2 (5 bases). CDR3 length equals 12 residues. The V gene lost 2 bases and the J gene lost 7 bases, with 9 bases spanning the gap. Germline V lookup: CDR1 MNHEY, CDR2 SVGAGI. The CDR3 coding sequence is TGTGCCAGCAGTTACGCGCCGGGGGAGCAGTACTTC. Translating it yields CASSYAPGEQYF.

The genes are TRBV6-6 and TRBJ2-1; TRBD2 is a possible D gene (5 bases). This CDR3 has 15 residues. The germline V and J ends were trimmed by 6 bases and 0 bases, with 12 bases remaining between them. The germline gives CDR1 MNHNY, CDR2 SVGAGI (reference sequence). The CDR3: CASRLAPSSYNEQFF. CDR3 nucleotide sequence: TGTGCCAGCAGGCTAGCCCCGAGCTCCTACAATGAGCAGTTCTTC.

The chain couples TRBV7-2 to TRBJ2-1; 11 bases are a match to TRBD2. The CDR3 is 14 residues long. The germline CDR1 and CDR2 sequences are SGHTA and FQGNSA. V lost 4 bases to trimming and J lost 10 bases; unmatched junction nucleotides: 6. The CDR3 sequence is CASSYLGTSGEQFF. The CDR3 DNA reads as TGTGCCAGCAGCTACCTGGGGACTAGCGGAGAGCAGTTCTTC.

V usage is TRBV6-5 and J usage is TRBJ2-7; 9 bases are shared with TRBD1. The germline gives CDR1 MNHEY, CDR2 SVGAGI. The CDR3 sequence is 15 residues long. J lost 5 bases, V lost 5 bases, and 10 bases had no gene match. CDR3 sequence reads: CASSNPGQGGNEQYF. DNA for the CDR3: TGTGCCAGCAGTAACCCGGGACAGGGAGGCAACGAGCAGTACTTC.

V and J are TRBV6-1 and TRBJ2-7; D may correspond to TRBD1 or TRBD2 (5 bases each). This CDR3 spans 15 amino acids. Trimming left V 4 bases short and J 0 bases short, with 13 bases between. CDR1 and CDR2 (germline): MNHNS, SASEGT. The CDR3 sequence is CASSGRDASSYEQYF. CDR3 DNA: TGTGCCAGCAGTGGCCGGGACGCAAGCTCCTACGAGCAGTACTTC.

This clone was recorded only once. In DNA form, the CDR3 reads TGTGCCAGCAGCTTAAGAGAGGACACTGAAGCTTTCTTT. It codes for CASSLREDTEAFF. The rearrangement joins TRBV7-9 to TRBJ1-1, with no clear D. Germline values: CDR1 SEHNR, CDR2 FQNEAQ (reference sequence). This CDR3 comprises 13 residues. The V end was cut by 2 bases, the J end by 3 bases, with 7 bases between.

The V and J genes are TRBV2 and TRBJ1-1; no reliable D call. Germline loops: CDR1 SNHLY, CDR2 FYNNEI. V dropped 3 bases and J dropped 3 bases, with 5 bases sitting between them. CDR3 length: 12 residues. DNA for the CDR3: TGTGCCAGCAGTGACACAGACACTGAAGCTTTCTTT. Its translation is CASSDTDTEAFF.

V usage is TRBV19 and J usage is TRBJ2-1; D assignment may be TRBD1 or TRBD2 (6 bases each). V lost 5 bases, J lost 7 bases, and 12 bases lay in between. Per germline, CDR1 LNHDA and CDR2 SQIVND (reference sequence). The CDR3 sequence is 13 residues long. For the CDR3, the DNA is TGTGCCAGTAGTCACAGGGAGGCAAATGAGCAGTTCTTC. This encodes CASSHREANEQFF.

This clone came up a few times. This chain uses TRBV11-1 with TRBJ2-7, with 11 bases aligning to TRBD2. The CDR3 length is 16 residues. V shed 5 bases, J shed 3 bases, and the junction held 9 bases outside the gene matches. Germline lookup yields CDR1 SGHAT and CDR2 FQDESV (reference sequence). DNA for the CDR3: TGTGCCAGCAGCCCCGGCAGACTAGCGGGACGCTACGAGCAGTACTTC. This encodes CASSPGRLAGRYEQYF.

The chain uses TRBV7-2 and TRBJ1-1; D gene uncertain. V lost 7 bases, J lost 4 bases, and 13 bases lay in between. CDR1 and CDR2 from the germline V gene are SGHTA and FQGNSA. The CDR3 is 13 amino acids. Here the CDR3 reads CASTRIRGTEAFF. For the CDR3, the DNA is TGTGCCAGCACCCGAATCCGGGGCACTGAAGCTTTCTTT.

The chain combines TRBV7-9 with TRBJ2-5; TRBD1 matches at 7 bases. Losses at the gene ends were 5 bases for V and 0 bases for J; bases not matched to a gene: 12. The germline CDR1 and CDR2 sequences are SEHNR and FQNEAQ (reference sequence). The CDR3 has 17 amino acids. CDR3 loop: CASSPEGQPPYQETQYF. The CDR3 nucleotides read TGTGCCAGCAGCCCAGAGGGACAGCCTCCCTACCAAGAGACCCAGTACTTC.

The genes are TRBV19 and TRBJ2-1; 9 bases are a match to TRBD2. The CDR3 sequence is 14 residues long. V shed 5 bases, J shed 7 bases, and the junction held 6 bases outside the gene matches. Germline V gene data show CDR1 as LNHDA and CDR2 as SQIVND (reference sequence). CDR3 protein: CASSSLAGGNEQFF. CDR3 DNA: TGTGCCAGTAGTTCACTAGCGGGTGGGAATGAGCAGTTCTTC.

This rearrangement joins TRBV30 to TRBJ1-1; D not certain. V was pared by 0 bases and J by 7 bases, with 15 bases between. The CDR3 contains 14 residues. Germline CDR1 is GTSNPN and CDR2 is SVGIG (reference sequence). CDR3 nucleotides: TGTGCCTGGAGTGTCTACAGTCCCGCGGGTGAAGCTTTCTTT. Its protein is CAWSVYSPAGEAFF.

The chain couples TRBV5-1 to TRBJ2-7; D not certain. CDR1 and CDR2 (germline): SGHRS, YFSETQ. With 0 bases removed from V and 0 bases from J, the gap between germline ends came to 10 bases. The CDR3 is 15 amino acids. The CDR3 here is CASSLDRTSSYEQYF. CDR3 sequence (DNA): TGCGCCAGCAGCTTGGACAGAACAAGCTCCTACGAGCAGTACTTC.

The chain recombines TRBV5-1 with TRBJ2-3, with D maybe TRBD2 (5 bases). Trimming pared 0 bases from V and 0 bases from J, leaving 11 bases between. Germline V gene sequence: CDR1 SGHRS, CDR2 YFSETQ. The CDR3 extends over 16 amino acids. In nucleotides, the CDR3 is TGCGCCAGCAGCTTGGCCTTAGTAGCGAGCACAGATACGCAGTATTTT. This encodes CASSLALVASTDTQYF.

The chain has TRBV14 and TRBJ2-3; 12 nucleotides align to TRBD2. CDR3 size: 17 residues. CDR1 is SGHDN, CDR2 FVKESK, per germline. J was trimmed by 4 bases and V by 4 bases; bases with no gene match: 9. The CDR3 sequence is CASSPRLAGGYSDTQYF. The CDR3 nucleotides are TGTGCCAGCAGCCCCCGGCTAGCGGGGGGGTATTCAGATACGCAGTATTTT.

V and J are TRBV5-6 and TRBJ2-6; D is ambiguous. The CDR3 has 12 amino acids. The V end was cut by 10 bases, the J end by 1 base, with 6 bases between. The germline CDR1 and CDR2 sequences are SGHDT and YYEEEE. CDR3 sequence: CASESGANVLTF. CDR3 sequence (DNA): TGTGCCTCCGAGTCTGGGGCCAACGTCCTGACTTTC.

V gene TRBV9 combines with J gene TRBJ1-2, with a tentative D call TRBD1 (5 bases). Germline V gene sequence: CDR1 SGDLS, CDR2 YYNGEE. The length of the CDR3 is 15 residues. The V gene lost 0 bases and the J gene lost 4 bases, with 13 bases spanning the gap. The CDR3 region is CASSVGRGDRYGYTF. CDR3 DNA: TGTGCCAGCAGCGTAGGACGGGGGGACCGCTATGGCTACACCTTC.

This clone was recorded once. This chain uses TRBV15 with TRBJ1-3; no clear D. The V end was cut by 0 bases, the J end by 0 bases, with 6 bases between. CDR1 and CDR2 from the germline V gene are LNHNV and YYDKDF (reference sequence). The length of the CDR3 is 15 residues. CDR3 in amino acids: CATSRDLGSGNTIYF. Here the CDR3 DNA reads TGTGCCACCAGCAGAGATTTAGGCTCTGGAAACACCATATATTTT.

This clone was seen only once. This chain uses TRBV15 with TRBJ1-1, with D possibly TRBD1 on 6 matching bases. This CDR3 has 16 amino acids. V was clipped by 0 bases and J by 4 bases, with 15 bases between them. Germline CDR1 is LNHNV and CDR2 is YYDKDF (reference sequence). For the CDR3, the DNA is TGTGCCACCAGCAGAGATGGGAAGGGAGGGGGCACTGAAGCTTTCTTT. This gives the protein CATSRDGKGGGTEAFF. Based on the CDR3 plus reference TRBV15 and TRBJ1-1, the full variable domain is DAMVIQNPRYQVTQFGKPVTLSCSQTLNHNVMYWYQQKSSQAPKLLFHYYDKDFNNEADTPDNFQSRRPNTSFCFLDIRSPGLGDTAMYLCATSRDGKGGGTEAFFGQGTRLTVV.

This chain joins TRBV29-1 and TRBJ2-1; 11 bases are shared with TRBD2. Per the germline V gene, CDR1 is SQVTM and CDR2 is ANQGSEA. CDR3 size: 14 residues. V shed 5 bases, J shed 12 bases, and the junction held 12 bases outside the gene matches. CDR3 nucleotides: TGCAGCGTTAAGGAACTAGCGGGAGTAGAGAGGCAGTTCTTC. Its translation is CSVKELAGVERQFF.